This note documents a single T cell receptor (beta chain) sequence. The data originate from a study of regulatory T cells in long-lasting Graves disease. Both iRepertoire HTBI primers and Arm-PCR of CDR3 regions were used to build the TCR beta libraries. Authors' methods: Among the samples, some 68 TRBV and around 13 TRBJ segments were identified. MiXCR was run by TCRdb on the multiplex PCR reads, yielding one entry per CDR3 protein. In this record, the V and J calls reflect TCRdb's handling and not the investigators' own analysis. The sample holds roughly 610,000 distinct CDR3 sequences, about 16% seen once. This CDR3 is 16 amino acids long. J was trimmed by 4 bases and V by 0 bases; bases with no gene match: 3. Germline V gene lookup returns CDR1 MGHRA and CDR2 YSYEKL. The time point here: newly diagnosed GD, antithyroid drugs for less than 3 months. The TCR library was made from RNA that had been extracted from PBMCs in TRIzol. Patients came through an endocrinology department, and that department was in Xi'an, China.

This same sample was also part of a study on T cells in Graves' hyperthyroidism and ophthalmopathy. That paper adds: Used for diagnoses were clinical symptoms, serum thyroxine and TRAb, thyroid ultrasound and orbital computed tomography. Ophthalmopathy got predicted by the model a median about 6.7 months before its onset.

This specimen consisted of peripheral blood mononuclear cells (PBMCs), obtained at new diagnosis, from a patient treated with antithyroid drugs. The V and J genes are TRBV4-1 and TRBJ2-1; the match to TRBD2 covers 10 bases. The receptor was derived from a man aged 18 to 30 with Graves disease. CDR3 amino acids: CASSQDLAGEYNEQFF. CDR3 DNA sequence: TGCGCCAGCAGCCAAGACCTAGCGGGAGAGTACAATGAGCAGTTCTTC.